This TCR beta chain was captured by sequencing in a study of cytomegalovirus exposure and HLA in healthy donors (dated by TCRdb to about 2017). For context, the study as a whole: An earlier analysis of some 620 of the donors reported 250 to 300 Gb of sequence data and 117 million unique TCR beta sequences obtained from approximately 180 million T cells. Every repertoire in the discovery cohort had been generated on one and the same sequencing platform. The number of typed donors differed by locus: about 620-640 for A, B, C, DRB1 and DQB1; approximately 530 for DQA1; 606 for DPA1; and 400 to 480 for DPB1. In the later analysis, no new phenotypic data were used to find candidate immune exposures; instead, reliance was placed on TCR beta sequences and their occurrence across donors. Roughly 310 gigabases of sequencing data and approximately 85 million unique TCR sequences were included in an early release covering over 600 HLA-typed donors. Using immunosequencing, the study profiled T cell repertoires from about 610 subjects and related those repertoires to cytomegalovirus serostatus. Both class I and class II loci were covered by HLA typing, at four-digit resolution. The study combined high-throughput TCR immunosequencing, statistical association of individual TCRs with disease status, and machine learning to predict cytomegalovirus infection status. The study aimed to test whether signatures of past pathogen exposure could be identified by cataloging public T cell receptors. Along with the roughly 670-subject first cohort, a separate validation cohort of more than 90 different subjects was used. A later genetic analysis took genome-wide SNP genotypes for about 55% of the 666 donors and used that subset as a discovery cohort. Among the roughly 400 genotyped donors, more than 70% belonged to the genetic ancestry cluster associated with self-reported Caucasian donors. Across around 400 genotyped donors of the cohort, an average of approximately 240,000 unique TCR beta nucleotide sequences per donor were sequenced, and roughly 20% of those sequences were non-productive. A few DR-DQ haplotypes were handled as single units for association and clustering because linkage in the cohort was strong. An earlier analysis of 587 of the donors used high-throughput TCR beta sequencing to judge whether each TCR beta V gene segment behaved as functional or pseudogenic. Donor age, sex, ethnicity and CMV serostatus were collected together with the repertoire data. In a later analysis, previously published TCR beta repertoires from fewer than 750 donors were re-analyzed and high-resolution HLA genotyping was added so that TCR occurrence patterns could be studied.

The method was the immunoSEQ multiplex PCR assay. For the multiplex PCR, a mixture combining 60 forward primers for TCR Vbeta segments and 13 reverse primers for TCR Jbeta segments was used. Amplification of the CDR3 region of rearranged TCR beta genes was performed with a multiplex PCR assay on genomic DNA. The amplified TCR beta libraries were sequenced on the Illumina HiSeq System as 87-base-pair reads. The study's processing was this. Across the 500 to 850 repertoires, a later analysis counted some 81 million unique TCR beta chains, approximately 10 million of which were shared by at least two donors. Raw reads were error-corrected and collapsed into unique sequences with a nearest-neighbor algorithm that merged closely related sequences to remove PCR and sequencing errors. To assign V, D and J gene segments, CDR3 sequences were aligned to IMGT reference sequences. Each retained sequence needed at least a six-nucleotide match to both a V gene segment and a J gene segment. A rearrangement counted as productive if the CDR3 had no stop codons and remained in frame with V and J, and every other rearrangement counted as non-productive. Following IMGT convention, CDR3 was defined as the stretch from the second conserved V-encoded cysteine up to the conserved J-encoded phenylalanine. Sequences without an unambiguous match to a single V gene segment were excluded from the earlier analysis of about 630 of the donors. An earlier analysis of just under 600 of the donors called V segments functional above 56.7% productive rearrangements and segregating when the between-donor standard deviation exceeded 5%. A statistical classification framework was built to diagnose cytomegalovirus status from the catalog of TCR beta chain sequences. In a later analysis, TCR nucleotide sequences were compared against IMGT/GENE-DB human TR gene sequences so that V and J genes could be assigned. The TCRdist pipeline was used in a later analysis to assign CDR3 sequences and most-parsimonious VDJ recombination scenarios. In a later analysis, each TCR beta chain was defined by its CDR3 amino acid sequence together with its V-gene family, and reads without a unique V-gene family were excluded. In a later analysis, around 650 highly shared, low-generation-probability nucleotide sequences were removed to address suspected cross-contamination and a sequencing artifact. A later analysis calculated a clonal expansion index for each public chain from normalized within-repertoire ranks of inferred template counts. In a later analysis, generation probabilities were computed using a VDJ recombination model fitted to out-of-frame rearrangements, and the results were checked against IGoR. Hypergeometric tests were used in a later analysis to score TCR-TCR, TCR-HLA and TCR-CMV co-occurrence, with a repertoire-size bias correction applied to the TCR pairs. A later analysis estimated false discovery rates by permuting HLA or CMV assignments 20 times. In a later analysis, co-occurring TCRs were grouped with DBSCAN, and TCRdist sequence similarity was added when clustering was performed within HLA-allele-positive subsets. For co-occurrence clustering, repertoires with fewer than 30,000 or more than 120,000 public chains were excluded, along with five repertoires with anomalous nucleotide sharing. Entries here come from immuneACCESS through TCRdb and include only in-frame sequences with V and J called. Some clones fail to appear in such tables; in the studies checked, an unresolved V gene covers under half of the shortfall, and the cause of the remainder is unknown. D and trimming were read from the DNA, whereas the V and J calls and clone size are those reported in that table. Present in this sample are tens of thousands of clones, 81% of which were seen just once. Of the sample, over 9% falls within the top ten clones.

Reading from cysteine to phenylalanine, the CDR3 counts 13 amino acids. Only CDR3 DNA remains: 39 bases, in frame from the first base. From V the trimming removes 2 bases and from J it removes 3 bases, while the gene matches leave 1 base of the junction unaccounted for. According to the germline V gene, CDR1 reads KGHSH and CDR2 reads LQKENI. The paper's findings and limits, for the study overall: A few of the identified cytomegalovirus-associated TCR beta chains were confirmed in vitro to be specific for cytomegalovirus antigens. In a later analysis, HLA-associated TCR beta chains were found to be more clonally expanded and to have lower generation probabilities than equally common non-associated chains. In an earlier analysis of 587 of the donors, most TCR beta V segments appeared in productive rearrangements about 87% or about 30% of the time, broadly matching IMGT annotations. In a later analysis, most CMV-associated TCR beta chains were found to appear HLA-restricted, with HLA associations seemingly driven largely by CMV exposure. The authors suggested that the approach could potentially be generalized to other disease states and immunological phenotypes. Specific HLA alleles were associated with 16,951 TCR beta sequences at a false discovery rate of 0.05 in a later analysis. A group of highly shared sequence variants was considered likely to be a technical artifact of the sequencing pipeline. The classifier was reported to diagnose cytomegalovirus status with high specificity and sensitivity in both the original cohort and the validation cohort. A further reported finding was that TCR beta sequences accurately predicted the HLA-A and HLA-B alleles for most subjects in the first cohort. Most TCR sequences were observed very rarely across donors, whereas some public TCRs were present in many individuals. According to a later genetic analysis, donors in an Asian-associated ancestry cluster had fewer N-insertions in productive TCRs than the approximately 670-donor mean. When HLA alleles, especially DR and DQ, strongly co-occurred, TCR associations were difficult to assign to individual alleles. Because counts were too low, seventeen rarely observed V segments, including chromosome 9 orphons, were excluded from the earlier analysis of 587 of the donors. Because some donors lacked HLA typing at each locus, the association tests relied only on the typed subset. Correlated functional status among segregating V segments might reflect linkage disequilibrium, but an unknown experimental factor could not be ruled out. CMV serostatus was the only immune exposure information available for the cohort. According to a later analysis, TCR association rates differed among HLA loci, with DRB1 alleles showing the most associated TCRs and HLA-C alleles showing the fewest. Only TCR beta chains were sequenced in this cohort, and the absence of alpha or paired-chain data limited detectable features. The 87-base-pair reads could not distinguish some IMGT-functional V segments, including TRBV6-2 and TRBV6-3, so those segments were excluded. Presence/absence analyses assumed roughly uniform sequencing depth across donors, an assumption that may not hold. In the study, 150 to 200 TCR beta chains were listed as associated with cytomegalovirus. According to a later analysis, parvovirus B19, influenza, CMV and Epstein-Barr virus appeared linked to several top co-occurrence clusters. In a later genetic analysis, a missense DCLRE1C variant was associated with V-gene and J-gene trimming of TCR beta chains, and the association was replicated in an independent cohort.

About this clone itself: It lacks a known antigen. Base qualities are missing; no much larger clone stands one base away.

The cohort was made up of about 610 healthy bone marrow donors. Cohort members were all nominally healthy when sampled, although unrecorded immune exposures were likely present. Of the roughly 630 cohort members, 250 to 300 had a positive CMV serostatus and 352 had a negative one, while no CMV serostatus was recorded for the donor. Every donor gave a peripheral blood sample, and the peripheral blood mononuclear cells from that sample were used for TCR beta sequencing. Genomic DNA extraction from the blood cell samples was performed with the Qiagen DNeasy Blood Extraction Kit. This receptor chain uses TRBV18 and TRBJ2-7; TRBD1 agrees with 7 junctional bases. The TCR originated in a human donor in good health. The sample taken for sequencing was PBMCs. The DNA sequence is given as TGTGCCAGCTCACCAGGGACAGACTACGAGCAGTACTTC. It codes for CASSPGTDYEQYF.